The subject of this entry is one T cell receptor beta chain. Its antigen has not been determined. No much larger clone is present one base from it, and per-base qualities are unavailable. This sample stems from a study of immune evolution from preneoplasia to lung adenocarcinoma (dated by TCRdb to about 2021). About the study as a whole: The study combined immune gene expression, TCR sequencing and multiplex immunofluorescence to profile immune contexture across lung adenocarcinoma precursors and invasive adenocarcinoma. Resected precursor lesions (AAH, AIS, MIA) and invasive adenocarcinomas were each compared against paired morphologically normal lung tissue. In total, the cohort included 50 to 65 patients with pulmonary nodules, all of whom underwent surgical resection. TCR sequencing data were obtained from more than 45 patients. POLYSOLVER was used to infer class I HLA alleles from exome data, and LOHHLA was used to detect allele-specific HLA loss. The sample size was set by how many specimens were available, not by a prior power calculation. According to the study, about 100 samples were used for TCR sequencing. The immune data were integrated with whole exome sequencing and methylation data obtained from the same cohort of nodules.

Patients underwent resection in Japan or China between about 2014 and 2017. Two lung cancer pathologists independently confirmed the histologic diagnosis of each case on H&E slides. FFPE tissue was used for DNA isolation with the AllPrep DNA/RNA FFPE Kit. CDR1 and CDR2, per the germline V gene (reference sequence), are PRHDT and FYEKMQ. Inclusive of the bounding cysteine and valine, the CDR3 is 14 residues long. Left in the record is the CDR3 DNA by itself, 42 bases read in frame from the first base. The research as a whole found: Top T cell clone frequencies were highest in normal lung and appeared to decrease progressively from AAH through AIS, MIA and invasive adenocarcinoma. Because all patients came from Japan and China, whether the findings apply to Western populations was uncertain. The highest clonality was observed in normal lung, whereas higher T cell density and diversity but lower clonality appeared to be present in later-stage lesions. Findings were based on association rather than direct causation; larger cohorts with long-term follow-up and longitudinal biopsies were deemed needed.

The immunoSEQ hsTCRbeta Kit was used to sequence TCR beta CDR3 regions from DNA. The original pipeline was this. The ImmunoSEQ Analyzer was used to analyse the TCR sequencing data. T cell clonality was calculated on productive rearrangements as 1 minus Pielou's evenness. To measure T cell diversity, the inverse Simpson index was applied to productive templates. T cell density was TCR beta template counts normalized to usable DNA, estimated by amplifying and sequencing housekeeping genes. Two-sided Kruskal-Wallis tests were used to compare TCR metrics across histologic stages. The source is immuneACCESS, and TCRdb retained only in-frame sequences with V and J called. Part of the clones is not carried over; for the studies checked, unresolved V genes explain less than half of this, and the remainder is unexplained. D and trimming come from the DNA, and the V and J calls and clone size come from that table. The sample table lists some 7,000 clones, approximately 80% of them with a count of one. The ten biggest clones cover approximately 6.9% of the sample.

The sequence derives from a person aged 55-80 years with lung adenocarcinoma. Sample: FFPE adjacent normal lung tissue. The rearrangement combines TRBV13 with TRBJ2-7, with 7 junctional bases fitting TRBD1. The DNA sequence is as follows: TGTGCCAGCAGCGTAGGGACAGTCGCCTACGAGCAGTACGTC. Its translation is CASSVGTVAYEQYV.